Listed here are 22 T cell receptor beta chains from one sample, sequenced in a study of OX40 agonist ivuxolimab in advanced cancers. Measured with immunoSEQ multiplex PCR; TCRdb has only the in-frame clones, and not every one. The profile covers 100,000 to 150,000 clones, with 75% to 95% appearing a single time and approximately 0.99% taken by the ten largest. The source material was CD4+ or CD8+ T cells sorted from blood, sampled in a trial of the OX40 agonist ivuxolimab. All receptors come from an adult with an advanced solid tumor such as melanoma, head and neck, liver or kidney cancer.

CDR3 DNA: TGCGCCAGCAGTCATCCGGGACAGGGAGGCACTGAAGCTTTCTTT. Its translation is CASSHPGQGGTEAFF. The chain uses TRBV10-1 and TRBJ1-1; 9 bases map to TRBD1. The V and J ends lost 5 bases and 4 bases, in that order; junction bases with no gene match: 8. The CDR3 loop spans 15 amino acids. In germline, CDR1 is WNHNN, CDR2 SYGVQD (reference sequence).

This chain connects TRBV6-4 to TRBJ2-7; D may be TRBD2 (5 bases). CDR1 MRHNA and CDR2 SNTAGT come from the germline V gene. V shed 7 bases and J shed 1 base, with 17 bases lying between them. This CDR3 spans 15 amino acids. The CDR3 loop is CASTNLSSGSYEQYF. CDR3 bases: TGTGCCAGCACCAACCTGTCCAGCGGTTCCTACGAGCAGTACTTC.

The chain joins TRBV28 to TRBJ1-4, with no clear D. V dropped 5 bases and J dropped 8 bases, with 3 bases sitting between them. The V gene's germline CDR1 is MDHEN and CDR2 SYDVKM. The CDR3 runs to 10 residues. The CDR3 nucleotides are TGTGCCAGCAGTCAGGAAAAACTGTTTTTT. It codes for CASSQEKLFF.

This chain uses TRBV4-1 with TRBJ2-1; TRBD2 matches 10 bases. CDR3 size: 14 residues. From germline, CDR1 is MGHRA and CDR2 YSYEKL. Trimming took 8 bases from V and 2 from J; bases not matched to a gene: 3. The CDR3 bases are TGCGCCAGCGGGACTAGCGAGACCTACAATGAGCAGTTCTTC. It translates to CASGTSETYNEQFF.

V and J are TRBV19 and TRBJ2-2; 9 bases match TRBD1. The CDR3 spans 15 residues. V lost 6 bases to trimming and J lost 4 bases; unmatched junction nucleotides: 6. CDR1 and CDR2 from the germline V gene are LNHDA and SQIVND (reference sequence). CDR3 region: CASSSGQGITGELFF. The CDR3 DNA sequence: TGTGCCAGTAGCTCAGGACAGGGGATCACCGGGGAGCTGTTTTTT.

This chain links TRBV9 with TRBJ2-1; 8 bases line up with TRBD1. From germline, CDR1 is SGDLS and CDR2 YYNGEE. The CDR3 is 12 residues long. V lost 4 bases to trimming and J lost 7 bases; unmatched junction nucleotides: 1. The CDR3 protein is CASSRTGNEQFF. CDR3 bases: TGTGCCAGCAGCAGGACAGGGAATGAGCAGTTCTTC.

V usage is TRBV5-1 and J usage is TRBJ2-3; TRBD1 matches 8 bases. The CDR3 totals 15 residues. V dropped 1 base and J dropped 4; count of bases not matched to a gene: 5. The germline V gene encodes CDR1 SGHRS and CDR2 YFSETQ. The CDR3 nucleotides are TGCGCCAGCAGCTTGTCGACAGGGGCAGCAGATACGCAGTATTTT. Encoded protein: CASSLSTGAADTQYF.

The chain is built from TRBV10-3 and TRBJ1-1; possible D gene TRBD1, 6 bases. There are 11 residues in the CDR3. V lost 6 bases to trimming and J lost 7 bases, with 9 bases between them. Germline V lookup: CDR1 ENHRY, CDR2 SYGVKD. The CDR3 spells CAIRGQFEAFF. The CDR3 DNA reads TGTGCCATCAGGGGACAATTTGAAGCTTTCTTT.

V and J are TRBV6-6 and TRBJ2-7; D is possibly TRBD2 (5 bases). The CDR3 totals 14 residues. Trimming cost V 4 bases and J 4 bases, with 14 bases left between them. Germline-derived CDR1 and CDR2 are MNHNY and SVGAGI (reference sequence). CDR3 amino acids: CASSLPPGGYEQYF. For the CDR3, the DNA is TGTGCCAGCAGTTTGCCCCCCGGAGGATACGAGCAGTACTTC.

This chain links TRBV19 with TRBJ2-2, with TRBD2 matching over 9 bases. Trimming took 4 bases from V and 4 from J; bases not matched to a gene: 10. Germline CDR1 LNHDA, CDR2 SQIVND (reference sequence). The CDR3 consists of 17 residues. In DNA form, the CDR3 reads TGTGCCAGTAGTAACCGCCGTAGCGGGAGTGGCACCGGGGAGCTGTTTTTT. Protein sequence: CASSNRRSGSGTGELFF. Complete variable domain (other parts from reference TRBV19 and TRBJ2-2): DGGITQSPKYLFRKEGQNVTLSCEQNLNHDAMYWYRQDPGQGLRLIYYSQIVNDFQKGDIAEGYSVSREKKESFPLTVTSAQKNPTAFYLCASSNRRSGSGTGELFFGEGSRLTVL.

The chain couples TRBV5-1 to TRBJ2-7; TRBD1 matches 8 bases. CDR1 and CDR2 (germline): SGHRS, YFSETQ. The CDR3 loop spans 16 amino acids. V gave up 3 bases and J gave up 6 bases; unmatched junction bases: 14. This CDR3 reads CASSSTGAPSLSEQYF. The CDR3 region has the DNA TGCGCCAGCAGCTCGACAGGGGCCCCCTCTCTCTCCGAGCAGTACTTC.

The V call is TRBV7-9, the J call TRBJ2-7; 7 bases map to TRBD1. The CDR3 totals 14 residues. Trimming took 5 bases from V and 2 from J; bases not matched to a gene: 6. Germline CDR1 is SEHNR and CDR2 is FQNEAQ (reference sequence). The CDR3 sequence: CASSETGIPYEQYF. CDR3 in DNA: TGTGCCAGCAGCGAGACAGGGATACCCTACGAGCAGTACTTC. Complete variable domain (other parts from reference TRBV7-9 and TRBJ2-7): DTGVSQNPRHKITKRGQNVTFRCDPISEHNRLYWYRQTLGQGPEFLTYFQNEAQLEKSRLLSDRFSAERPKGSFSTLEIQRTEQGDSAMYLCASSETGIPYEQYFGPGTRLTVT.

This clone was observed a single time. The V and J genes are TRBV28 and TRBJ1-1; D is unresolved. The V end was cut by 6 bases, the J end by 8 bases, with 13 bases between. Germline V gene data show CDR1 as MDHEN and CDR2 as SYDVKM. The CDR3 runs 12 residues. CDR3 sequence reads: CASSSSGVEAFF. The CDR3 nucleotides read TGTGCCAGCAGCTCGAGCGGGGTAGAAGCTTTCTTT.

J is TRBJ1-1 and V is TRBV4-1; no clear D gene. In germline, CDR1 is MGHRA, CDR2 YSYEKL. Trimming shortened V by 1 base and J by 3 bases, and 12 bases separated the two germline ends. The CDR3 length is 15 residues. CDR3 bases: TGCGCCAGCAGCCAAGGAAGTTCAGGAGACACTGAAGCTTTCTTT. As protein: CASSQGSSGDTEAFF.

The chain couples TRBV19 to TRBJ2-1; TRBD2 aligns across 9 bases. Trimming removed 8 bases from V and 8 bases from J; junction bases left unmatched: 13. Per the germline V gene, CDR1 is LNHDA and CDR2 is SQIVND (reference sequence). The CDR3 contains 15 residues. The CDR3 region is CASRYSSGTQYEQFF. DNA for the CDR3: TGTGCCAGTCGCTACTCTAGCGGGACGCAGTATGAGCAGTTCTTC.

V gene TRBV11-3 combines with J gene TRBJ2-3; tentative D call: TRBD2 (6 bases). Trimming removed 3 bases at V and 1 base at J, with 8 bases between. Germline CDR1 SGHNT, CDR2 YENEEA. This CDR3 has 14 amino acids. CDR3 nucleotide sequence: TGTGCCAGCAGCTTGGGGGAGGGCACAGATACGCAGTATTTT. Translation gives CASSLGEGTDTQYF.

This chain links TRBV5-1 with TRBJ2-7, with TRBD2 matching over 11 bases. The germline V gene encodes CDR1 SGHRS and CDR2 YFSETQ. V lost 3 bases to trimming and J lost 5 bases; unmatched junction nucleotides: 7. The CDR3 loop spans 15 amino acids. CDR3 protein: CASSSLAGGEDEQYF. In DNA form, the CDR3 reads TGCGCCAGCAGCTCCCTAGCGGGAGGTGAGGACGAGCAGTACTTC.

CDR3 residues: CASSLAGTGDNYGYTF. The CDR3 DNA reads TGCGCCAGCAGCTTGGCGGGGACAGGGGATAACTATGGCTACACCTTC. This chain connects TRBV5-1 to TRBJ1-2, with 10 bases identical to TRBD1. Germline V gives CDR1 SGHRS, CDR2 YFSETQ. The CDR3 has 16 amino acids. With V trimmed by 0 bases and J by 1 base, 3 bases remained unmatched.

The chain joins TRBV19 to TRBJ2-2; 9 bases fit TRBD2. Germline lookup yields CDR1 LNHDA and CDR2 SQIVND (reference sequence). The ends lost 9 bases at V and 7 bases at J; junction bases unmatched: 12. CDR3 length equals 15 residues. The CDR3 loop reads CASKREAGFGGELFF. CDR3 bases: TGTGCCAGCAAGCGGGAGGCTGGGTTTGGCGGGGAGCTGTTTTTT.

The chain combines TRBV5-6 with TRBJ2-7, with D perhaps TRBD2 (6 bases). Trimming took 2 bases from V and 0 from J, leaving 15 bases between them. Germline CDR1 SGHDT, CDR2 YYEEEE. This CDR3 comprises 16 residues. The CDR3 region is CASSLLGLRSSYEQYF. In DNA form, the CDR3 reads TGTGCCAGCAGCTTATTGGGACTTCGTAGCTCCTACGAGCAGTACTTC.

The chain carries TRBV10-3 and TRBJ2-7, with 7 bases identical to TRBD1. Germline assignment: CDR1 ENHRY and CDR2 SYGVKD. This CDR3 comprises 15 residues. V was pared by 3 bases and J by 2 bases, with 7 bases of the junction left unmatched. The CDR3 here is CAISDDRVGAYEQYF. The CDR3 DNA follows: TGTGCCATCAGTGATGACAGGGTAGGGGCCTACGAGCAGTACTTC.

V gene TRBV9 combines with J gene TRBJ2-1, with TRBD1 as a possible D gene (5 bases). This CDR3 is built from 13 residues. Germline V gives CDR1 SGDLS, CDR2 YYNGEE. V was pared by 2 bases and J by 8 bases, with 11 bases between. CDR3: CASSVNQGDEQFF. The CDR3 nucleotides are TGTGCCAGCAGCGTTAATCAGGGCGATGAGCAGTTCTTC.